The 29 T cell receptor beta chains listed next were all sequenced from one sample in a study of blood T cell repertoires in COVID-19. Assay: immunoSEQ multiplex PCR; the TCRdb copy retains only in-frame clones and omits some. The data contain fewer than 120,000 clones, approximately 79% of them singletons. The sequenced sample consisted of peripheral blood. The receptors originated from a woman aged 80 or older with active or convalescent COVID-19.

J is TRBJ2-3 and V is TRBV7-3, with a weak D call TRBD1 (5 bases). The CDR3 sequence is 14 residues long. Trimming stripped 5 bases from V and 2 bases from J, with 11 bases between. Germline values: CDR1 SGHTA, CDR2 FQGTGA. CDR3 in amino acids: CASSARGNTDTQYF. The CDR3 DNA sequence: TGTGCCAGCAGCGCTAGGGGTAACACAGATACGCAGTATTTT.

CDR3 amino acids: CASSPYATGGMRTEAFF. The CDR3 nucleotides read TGTGCCAGCAGTCCATACGCCACAGGGGGGATGCGAACTGAAGCTTTCTTT. The chain combines TRBV2 with TRBJ1-1, with 8 bases fitting TRBD1. Germline CDR1 is SNHLY and CDR2 is FYNNEI. Trimming removed 5 bases from V and 5 bases from J; junction bases left unmatched: 16. The CDR3 covers 17 residues.

The chain uses TRBV5-1 and TRBJ2-7; 9 bases match TRBD2. From germline, CDR1 is SGHRS and CDR2 YFSETQ. The CDR3 has 15 amino acids. With V trimmed by 4 bases and J by 0 bases, 5 bases remained unmatched. CDR3 in DNA: TGCGCCAGCAGCGATGCTAGCGGGAACTCCTACGAGCAGTACTTC. This translates into CASSDASGNSYEQYF.

The chain couples TRBV4-3 to TRBJ2-7; weak D call: TRBD1 (5 bases). Germline V CDR1 and CDR2: LGHNA, YSLEER. V was shortened by 2 bases and J by 3 bases, with 14 bases between the two germline ends. The CDR3 sequence is 15 residues long. This CDR3 reads CASSQFTDTGYEQYF. The DNA of the CDR3 is TGCGCCAGCAGCCAATTTACGGACACCGGCTACGAGCAGTACTTC.

The V and J genes are TRBV29-1 and TRBJ1-1; D remains unclear. Looked up from germline, CDR1 is SQVTM and CDR2 is ANQGSEA. The CDR3 is 9 residues long. The V gene lost 3 bases and the J gene lost 11 bases, with 7 bases spanning the gap. Here the CDR3 reads CSVDRSAFF. In nucleotides, the CDR3 is TGCAGCGTTGACAGATCGGCTTTCTTT.

V gene TRBV5-4 combines with J gene TRBJ2-5; 8 bases line up with TRBD2. V lost 0 bases to trimming and J lost 2 bases; unmatched junction nucleotides: 3. Germline V lookup: CDR1 SGHNT, CDR2 YYREEE (reference sequence). The CDR3 is 15 residues long. This CDR3 reads CASSLDPSGQETQYF. The DNA for the CDR3 is TGTGCCAGCAGCTTGGATCCTAGCGGGCAAGAGACCCAGTACTTC.

This clone came up once. The gene calls are TRBV7-3 and TRBJ1-2, with TRBD1 identical over 8 bases. Per the germline V gene, CDR1 is SGHTA and CDR2 is FQGTGA. J was trimmed by 8 bases and V by 5 bases; bases with no gene match: 7. This CDR3 comprises 13 residues. This CDR3 reads CASSVTGGQGYTF. The CDR3 coding sequence is TGTGCCAGCAGCGTCACAGGGGGACAGGGCTACACCTTC. Full variable domain (outside the CDR3, taken from reference TRBV7-3 and TRBJ1-2): GAGVSQTPSNKVTEKGKYVELRCDPISGHTALYWYRQSLGQGPEFLIYFQGTGAADDSGLPNDRFFAVRPEGSVSTLKIQRTERGDSAVYLCASSVTGGQGYTFGSGTRLTVV.

The V and J genes are TRBV5-1 and TRBJ2-7, with 9 bases aligning to TRBD2. J lost 4 bases, V lost 3 bases, and 11 bases had no gene match. This CDR3 comprises 16 residues. CDR1 and CDR2 from the germline V gene are SGHRS and YFSETQ. The CDR3 sequence is CASSYPVISGSYEQYF. Written as DNA, the CDR3 is TGCGCCAGCAGCTACCCCGTAATTAGCGGGAGTTACGAGCAGTACTTC.

The rearrangement links TRBV5-4 to TRBJ2-1; 14 nucleotides align to TRBD2. Germline CDR1 is SGHNT and CDR2 is YYREEE (reference sequence). J lost 9 bases, V lost 4 bases, and 12 bases had no gene match. The CDR3 extends over 17 amino acids. The CDR3 here is CASSLTGGLAGDREQFF. The CDR3 DNA reads TGTGCCAGCAGCCTGACAGGGGGACTAGCGGGAGATCGTGAGCAGTTCTTC.

The chain combines TRBV5-5 with TRBJ2-3, with D possibly TRBD1 on 5 matching bases. Trimming took off 0 bases at V and 0 bases at J, with 5 bases between the two ends. Germline-derived CDR1 and CDR2 are SGHKS and YYEKEE (reference sequence). The CDR3 has 14 residues. CDR3 DNA: TGTGCCAGCAGCTTGGCAGGGAGCACAGATACGCAGTATTTT. Amino acids: CASSLAGSTDTQYF.

The rearrangement uses TRBV25-1 and TRBJ2-2, with TRBD2 matching 9 bases. The CDR3 has 13 amino acids. The V gene's germline CDR1 is MGHDK and CDR2 SYGVNS. The CDR3 spells CGGLARNTGELFF. The CDR3 DNA sequence: TGTGGCGGACTAGCGCGAAACACCGGGGAGCTGTTTTTT.

J is TRBJ1-2 and V is TRBV29-1; D gene uncertain. V shed 4 bases and J shed 4 bases, with 10 bases lying between them. The CDR3 has 12 residues. Germline V gene data show CDR1 as SQVTM and CDR2 as ANQGSEA. This chain's CDR3 is CSVGGGSYGYTF. CDR3 bases: TGCAGCGTTGGGGGAGGTTCCTATGGCTACACCTTC.

V is TRBV28 and J is TRBJ1-2, with TRBD1 identical over 10 bases. The germline gives CDR1 MDHEN, CDR2 SYDVKM. The trim removed 3 bases at V and 7 bases at J, leaving 8 bases unmatched. The CDR3 contains 15 residues. The CDR3 DNA reads TGTGCCAGCAGTTTCCTACGACAGGGGGCTTCTGGCTACACCTTC. This encodes CASSFLRQGASGYTF.

V usage is TRBV10-3 and J usage is TRBJ2-7; no firm D call. Trimming took 5 bases from V and 1 from J, leaving 9 bases between them. The CDR3 has 13 residues. Germline-derived CDR1 and CDR2 are ENHRY and SYGVKD. CDR3 sequence reads: CAISIAQSYEQYF. The CDR3 DNA follows: TGTGCCATCAGTATAGCCCAATCCTACGAGCAGTACTTC.

This clone was observed many times. The CDR3 nucleotides read TGTGCCAGCAGCCCCCGGACTAGCGGGAGGGCTATAGATACGCAGTATTTT. Protein: CASSPRTSGRAIDTQYF. The genes are TRBV3-1 (or the pseudogene TRBV3-2) and TRBJ2-3, with TRBD2 matching over 15 bases. Trimming removed 4 bases from V and 5 bases from J; junction bases left unmatched: 7. Looked up from germline, CDR1 is LGHDT and CDR2 is YNNKEL (reference sequence). This CDR3 has 17 amino acids.

The rearrangement uses TRBV5-1 and TRBJ2-1; D is undetermined. Germline CDR1 and CDR2: SGHRS and YFSETQ. V dropped 0 bases and J dropped 0 bases, with 13 bases sitting between them. This CDR3 is 17 amino acids long. CDR3 sequence reads: CASSLGGVAYSYNEQFF. Here the CDR3 DNA reads TGCGCCAGCAGCTTGGGCGGAGTGGCTTACTCCTACAATGAGCAGTTCTTC.

The CDR3 sequence is CASSLTSEGEQFF. CDR3 coding DNA: TGTGCCAGCAGCCTGACTAGCGAGGGCGAGCAGTTCTTC. The rearrangement uses TRBV7-3 and TRBJ2-1; 8 nucleotides align to TRBD2. The CDR3 totals 13 residues. Germline CDR1 SGHTA, CDR2 FQGTGA. With V trimmed by 5 bases and J by 10 bases, 7 bases remained unmatched.

The gene calls are TRBV28 and TRBJ1-1; maybe TRBD1 (6 bases). Trimming stripped 2 bases from V and 0 bases from J, with 10 bases between. The germline gives CDR1 MDHEN, CDR2 SYDVKM. This CDR3 is 15 amino acids long. CDR3 nucleotides: TGTGCCAGCAGTTTAACAGGGTTTATGAACACTGAAGCTTTCTTT. As protein: CASSLTGFMNTEAFF.

The chain combines TRBV2 with TRBJ1-2, with 9 nucleotides matching TRBD1. The CDR3 sequence is 12 residues long. Per germline, CDR1 SNHLY and CDR2 FYNNEI. The junction had 3 bases not matched to a gene; V was cut back by 6 bases and J by 7 bases. This CDR3 reads CASRGQGLGYTF. The CDR3 DNA reads TGTGCCAGCAGAGGACAGGGGCTTGGCTACACCTTC.

The chain links TRBV5-4 to TRBJ2-1; TRBD1 matches 8 bases. The CDR3 spans 16 residues. Germline V gives CDR1 SGHNT, CDR2 YYREEE (reference sequence). V gave up 4 bases and J gave up 2 bases; unmatched junction bases: 8. CDR3 bases: TGTGCCAGCAGCCCGGCCCGGGACAGGACCTACAATGAGCAGTTCTTC. This translates into CASSPARDRTYNEQFF.

The V call is TRBV7-2, the J call TRBJ1-2; TRBD1 might be the D (5 bases). The V gene's germline CDR1 is SGHTA and CDR2 FQGNSA. The CDR3 runs 16 residues. The V gene lost 2 bases and the J gene lost 4 bases, with 17 bases spanning the gap. The CDR3 region has the DNA TGTGCCAGCAGCTTATTTGGCGACAGACCTCCCTATGGCTACACCTTC. Its translation is CASSLFGDRPPYGYTF.

V and J are TRBV5-1 and TRBJ2-3, with 10 bases that match TRBD2. V dropped 0 bases and J dropped 3; count of bases not matched to a gene: 4. The CDR3 extends over 16 amino acids. CDR1 is SGHRS and CDR2 is YFSETQ in the germline V gene. CDR3 DNA: TGCGCCAGCAGCTTGGAAACTAGCGGGATGACAGATACGCAGTATTTT. Protein sequence: CASSLETSGMTDTQYF.

V is TRBV7-2 and J is TRBJ2-5, with a tentative D call TRBD2 (5 bases). This CDR3 has 14 residues. V was trimmed by 5 bases and J by 2 bases, leaving 12 bases between them. The germline CDR1 and CDR2 sequences are SGHTA and FQGNSA. CDR3 coding DNA: TGTGCCAGCAGCCGGGGTCTAGGTCAAGAGACCCAGTACTTC. Amino acids: CASSRGLGQETQYF.

The rearrangement uses TRBV2 and TRBJ1-1; 9 bases map to TRBD1. This CDR3 contains 14 residues. CDR1 and CDR2 from the germline V gene are SNHLY and FYNNEI. Trimming at V came to 7 bases and at J to 5 bases, leaving 8 bases not matched to a gene. The CDR3 sequence: CASNIQGAKTEAFF. The CDR3 coding sequence is TGTGCCAGCAACATACAGGGGGCGAAAACTGAAGCTTTCTTT. Full variable domain (rest looked up from reference TRBV2 and TRBJ1-1): EPEVTQTPSHQVTQMGQEVILRCVPISNHLYFYWYRQILGQKVEFLVSFYNNEISEKSEIFDDQFSVERPDGSNFTLKIRSTKLEDSAMYFCASNIQGAKTEAFFGQGTRLTVV.

A single count supports this clone. The CDR3: CASRAGAQETQYF. The DNA of the CDR3 is TGTGCCAGCAGAGCGGGAGCCCAAGAGACCCAGTACTTC. The V call is TRBV6-5, the J call TRBJ2-5; 8 bases are a match to TRBD2. The CDR3 length is 13 residues. Germline CDR1 and CDR2: MNHEY and SVGAGI. V shed 6 bases and J 1 base; nucleotides not matched to a gene: 1.

Here the CDR3 DNA reads TGTGCCAGCAGCACCGGGACAGGGTACTATGGCTACACCTTC. It is translated as CASSTGTGYYGYTF. The chain combines TRBV5-4 with TRBJ1-2, with 9 bases matching TRBD1. Trimming removed 4 bases from V and 3 bases from J; junction bases left unmatched: 4. CDR3 size: 14 residues. Germline V CDR1 and CDR2: SGHNT, YYREEE (reference sequence).

In DNA form, the CDR3 reads TGTGCCAGCAGTTACCAAACAGCCGGAAACACCATATATTTT. This translates into CASSYQTAGNTIYF. The V call is TRBV6-5, the J call TRBJ1-3; D remains unclear. The CDR3 is 14 residues long. CDR1 and CDR2 (germline): MNHEY, SVGAGI. Deletions cut 2 bases from V and 4 bases from J, with 9 bases between.

The rearrangement links TRBV28 to TRBJ1-5; D remains unclear. Germline V lookup: CDR1 MDHEN, CDR2 SYDVKM. Deletions cut 3 bases from V and 4 bases from J, with 7 bases between. The CDR3 consists of 13 residues. In DNA form, the CDR3 reads TGTGCCAGCAGTTTTCTTAGAAATCAGCCCCAGCATTTT. It translates to CASSFLRNQPQHF.

The chain combines TRBV24-1 with TRBJ2-4, with TRBD1 matching over 8 bases. The CDR3 consists of 17 residues. The junction had 8 bases not matched to a gene; V was cut back by 4 bases and J by 1 base. Germline-derived CDR1 and CDR2 are KGHDR and SFDVKD. The CDR3 loop is CATSENRGNNAKNIQYF. The CDR3 nucleotides are TGTGCCACCAGTGAGAACAGGGGGAATAACGCCAAAAACATTCAGTACTTC.